A single TCR beta chain is shown here with its context. These data are taken from a study of OX40 agonist ivuxolimab in advanced cancers. Assay: immunoSEQ multiplex PCR; the TCRdb copy retains only in-frame clones and omits some. The sample includes 25,000 to 30,000 clones, 90% of them seen just once. Germline CDR1 is SEHNR and CDR2 is FQNEAQ (reference sequence). This CDR3 has 15 amino acids. The V end was cut by 1 base, the J end by 1 base, with 10 bases between. The TCR comes from an adult with an advanced solid tumor such as melanoma, head and neck, liver or kidney cancer. This specimen was CD4+ or CD8+ T cells sorted from blood, taken in a trial of the OX40 agonist ivuxolimab. J is TRBJ1-1 and V is TRBV7-9; D uncertain. CDR3 nucleotides: TGTGCCAGCAGCTTAGGGCGGTTAGGGAACACTGAAGCTTTCTTT. Its translation: CASSLGRLGNTEAFF.